This is a list of T cell receptor beta chains from one sample in a study of T cell changes during pregnancy in multiple sclerosis. Only in-frame clones appear in the TCRdb table, and some are missing; sequencing was by immunoSEQ multiplex PCR. Among roughly 84,000 clones, around 93% were seen once, and the ten largest hold about 1.3%. Specimen: peripheral blood, collected in the third trimester of pregnancy. The receptors shown here come from a female donor in good health, enrolled as a control in a pregnancy study. The CDR3 runs from the conserved cysteine through the conserved F or W. D genes are given only for firm matches. Clone size, where shown, is once, few, many, or a class for clones that have expanded.

clone_size,d_call,j_call,v_call,cdr3_nt,cdr3_aa
NA,NA,TRBJ2-3,TRBV18,TGTGCCAGCTCACCAGGCTTAGCGCCGCCTACAGATACGCAGTATTTT,CASSPGLAPPTDTQYF
NA,NA,TRBJ2-2,TRBV10-3,TGTGCCATCAGTGATGTAGTAGACACCGGGGAGCTGTTTTTT,CAISDVVDTGELFF
NA,TRBD2,TRBJ2-3,TRBV28,TGTGCCAGCACCTTGGCGGGGGGTTCTAGCACAGATACGCAGTATTTT,CASTLAGGSSTDTQYF
NA,NA,TRBJ2-7,TRBV18,TGTGCCAGCTCACCGTGGGGACATTACTACGAGCAGTACTTC,CASSPWGHYYEQYF
NA,NA,TRBJ2-5,TRBV7-2,TGTGCCAGCAGCTTACGAGCCCTTCAAGAGACCCAGTACTTC,CASSLRALQETQYF
NA,TRBD1,TRBJ2-1,TRBV5-1,TGCGCCAGCAGCTTGGGGACAGGGGGCCTCAATGAGCAGTTCTTC,CASSLGTGGLNEQFF
NA,NA,TRBJ1-4,TRBV5-6,TGTGCCAGCAGCTTATTTTCAGGGGATAATGAAAAACTGTTTTTT,CASSLFSGDNEKLFF
NA,NA,TRBJ2-7,TRBV2,TGTGCCAGCAGTGTGTATTGGACTATAACAGACGAGCAGTACTTC,CASSVYWTITDEQYF
NA,NA,TRBJ1-4,TRBV5-6,TGTGCCAGCAGCCTGAGGGCGATTGCAACTAATGAAAAACTGTTTTTT,CASSLRAIATNEKLFF
NA,NA,TRBJ2-7,TRBV28,TGTGCCAGCAGTTTATTAGGGGGCGAGCAGTACTTC,CASSLLGGEQYF
NA,NA,TRBJ2-3,TRBV10-3,TGTGCCATCTGGGACTCCCTTCAAGATACGCAGTATTTT,CAIWDSLQDTQYF
once,NA,TRBJ1-4,TRBV5-8,TGTGCCAGCAGAGCAGAAAGAGGAATTCATGAAAAACTGTTTTTT,CASRAERGIHEKLFF
NA,TRBD2,TRBJ2-7,TRBV14,TGTGCCAGCAGCATGGGACTAGCGGATTACGAGCAGTACTTC,CASSMGLADYEQYF
NA,NA,TRBJ1-4,TRBV14,TGTGCCAGCAGAGGCGTAGGGGTTAGCCTAGGAGCAACTAATGAAAAACTGTTTTTT,CASRGVGVSLGATNEKLFF
NA,TRBD2,TRBJ2-7,TRBV7-2,TGTGCCAGCAGCCTACTGGGGGGGAGCGAGCAGTACTTC,CASSLLGGSEQYF
NA,TRBD2,TRBJ2-7,TRBV28,TGTGCCAGCAGTCATCAGCGGGAGAGGGGCGAGCAGTACTTC,CASSHQRERGEQYF
NA,TRBD2,TRBJ2-7,TRBV28,TGTGCCAGCAGTTTACTAGCGGGGCCCTACGAGCAGTACTTC,CASSLLAGPYEQYF